This T cell receptor beta chain is drawn from a study of cytomegalovirus exposure and HLA in healthy donors. General observations from the study: CMV antigen specificity of a few CMV-associated chains was confirmed in vitro. TRBV6-2, TRBV6-3 and other indistinguishable V segments were excluded. The classifier was said to identify cytomegalovirus status with high specificity and sensitivity. In a later analysis, an Asian-associated ancestry cluster reportedly showed fewer N-insertions than the approximately 620-donor mean.

The PCR ran on 60 Vbeta and 13 Jbeta primers. Measured with immunoSEQ multiplex PCR; TCRdb has only the in-frame clones, and not every one. The sample has roughly 150,000 clones; less than 85% are singletons. This clone was picked up a small number of times. Its specificity is unknown. From germline, CDR1 is MNHEY and CDR2 SVGAGI. Trimming left V 4 bases short and J 0 bases short, with 13 bases between. The CDR3 runs to 16 residues. What was sequenced was PBMCs. This chain uses TRBV6-5 with TRBJ2-1, with unresolved D. The TCR sequence derives from a woman in her fifties or sixties in good health and CMV-seropositive. The CDR3 nucleotides read TGTGCCAGCAGTTTCTCCATTGATAGCTCCTACAATGAGCAGTTCTTC. It specifies CASSFSIDSSYNEQFF.